A single sample is the source of the 6 T cell receptor beta chains below, sequenced in a study of cytomegalovirus exposure and HLA in healthy donors (dated by TCRdb to about 2017). Library preparation used the immunoSEQ multiplex PCR assay. A mixture of 60 forward primers for TCR Vbeta segments and 13 reverse primers for TCR Jbeta segments was used in the multiplex PCR. Imported from immuneACCESS, the table was reduced by TCRdb to in-frame sequences with V and J called. These copies leave out some clones; in studies compared against another copy, an unresolved V gene accounts for under half, and the cause of the remainder is not known. A total of approximately 90,000 clones appear in this sample, about 76% of them only once. The ten biggest clones cover 4.5% to 5.5% of the sample. Sequencing was carried out using PBMCs. The receptors here all came from a middle-aged woman in good health and CMV-seronegative.

This sequence joins TRBV11-3 and TRBJ1-1; maybe TRBD1 (5 bases). Trimming removed 1 base at V and 7 bases at J, with 7 bases between. The CDR3 covers 12 residues. Germline V gene data show CDR1 as SGHNT and CDR2 as YENEEA. In DNA, the CDR3 is TGTGCCAGCAGCTTAGGACAGAATGAAGCTTTCTTT. Its translation: CASSLGQNEAFF.

The J gene is TRBJ1-1, the V gene TRBV2; tentative D call: TRBD1 (5 bases). With 7 bases removed from V and 0 bases from J, the gap between germline ends came to 18 bases. Germline lookup yields CDR1 SNHLY and CDR2 FYNNEI. This CDR3 region has 16 residues. The CDR3 spells CASITGVIGMNTEAFF. The CDR3 DNA is TGTGCCAGCATTACAGGCGTTATAGGCATGAACACTGAAGCTTTCTTT.

This clone has just one count. CDR3 sequence reads: CASSPLDGMGSYEQYF. DNA of the CDR3: TGTGCCAGCTCACCACTGGACGGGATGGGCTCCTACGAGCAGTACTTC. The gene calls are TRBV18 and TRBJ2-7; D might be TRBD2 (5 bases). Germline loops: CDR1 KGHSH, CDR2 LQKENI. Trimming cost V 1 base and J 0 bases, with 13 bases left between them. The CDR3 runs 16 residues.

J is TRBJ1-1 and V is TRBV5-1; TRBD1 might be the D (6 bases). V lost 0 bases and J lost 9, with 18 bases in between. The CDR3 consists of 15 residues. Germline CDR1 SGHRS, CDR2 YFSETQ. CDR3 in DNA: TGCGCCAGCAGCTTGGGGTCTCGGACAGCCAGTCAAGCTTTCTTT. It yields the protein CASSLGSRTASQAFF.

The chain recombines TRBV5-5 with TRBJ2-7; D perhaps matches TRBD1 (5 bases). The germline V gene has CDR1 SGHKS and CDR2 YYEKEE (reference sequence). The CDR3 runs to 16 residues. Deletions cut 1 base from V and 2 bases from J, with 16 bases between. The CDR3 reads CASSLSLVQGAYEQYF. CDR3 DNA: TGTGCCAGCAGCTTGTCATTGGTCCAGGGCGCCTACGAGCAGTACTTC.

This rearrangement joins TRBV9 to TRBJ1-1; a weak D match, TRBD1 (5 bases). V was cut by 4 bases and J by 2 bases, with 18 bases left in between. The CDR3 sequence is 16 residues long. CDR1 is SGDLS and CDR2 is YYNGEE in the germline V gene. CDR3 in amino acids: CASSTQPAGLNTEAFF. The CDR3 region has the DNA TGTGCCAGCAGCACCCAACCGGCAGGGCTCAACACTGAAGCTTTCTTT.